Listed here are 20 T cell receptor beta chains from one sample, sequenced in a study of blood T cell repertoires in COVID-19. Produced via immunoSEQ multiplex PCR; TCRdb's table is partial and in-frame only. The sample includes roughly 700,000 clones, 85% to 90% of them seen just once. Source material: peripheral blood. All receptors derive from a woman younger than 35 with acute or convalescent COVID-19.

The CDR3, as DNA: TGTGCCAGCAGCCCGGGACAGGGGGCTCAGAATGAGCAGTTCTTC. Encoded protein: CASSPGQGAQNEQFF. The J gene is TRBJ2-1, the V gene TRBV6-4; 12 bases map to TRBD1. The ends lost 6 bases at V and 7 bases at J; junction bases unmatched: 7. The length of the CDR3 is 15 residues. CDR1 MRHNA and CDR2 SNTAGT come from the germline V gene.

V usage is TRBV6-5 and J usage is TRBJ1-2, with 12 bases aligning to TRBD1. Germline V gene data show CDR1 as MNHEY and CDR2 as SVGAGI. There are 12 residues in the CDR3. The junction had 1 base not matched to a gene; V was cut back by 6 bases and J by 8 bases. The CDR3 nucleotides are TGTGCCAGCAGCGGGACAGGGGGCGGCTACACCTTC. Translated: CASSGTGGGYTF.

The chain carries TRBV5-6 and TRBJ1-1; perhaps TRBD1 as D (5 bases). The CDR3 contains 15 residues. V shed 0 bases and J shed 4 bases, with 13 bases lying between them. CDR1 is SGHDT, CDR2 YYEEEE, per germline. CDR3 DNA sequence: TGTGCCAGCAGCTTGGGGCCAGGGCCGGGCACTGAAGCTTTCTTT. Translating gives CASSLGPGPGTEAFF.

V and J are TRBV7-2 and TRBJ1-1; weak D call: TRBD1 (5 bases). The CDR3 length is 16 residues. Germline loops: CDR1 SGHTA, CDR2 FQGNSA. With 4 bases removed from V and 3 bases from J, the gap between germline ends came to 18 bases. CDR3 coding DNA: TGTGCCAGCAGCTCCTTCGTGCGCCCGGGGGACACTGAAGCTTTCTTT. It yields the protein CASSSFVRPGDTEAFF. The full variable domain, in which reference TRBV7-2 and TRBJ1-1 provide the parts outside the CDR3, is GAGVSQSPSNKVTEKGKDVELRCDPISGHTALYWYRQSLGQGLEFLIYFQGNSAPDKSGLPSDRFSAERTGGSVSTLTIQRTQQEDSAVYLCASSSFVRPGDTEAFFGQGTRLTVV.

V is TRBV30 and J is TRBJ1-6; D may be TRBD1 (5 bases). The CDR3 has 13 amino acids. Trimming left V 4 bases short and J 6 bases short, with 10 bases between. Germline V gene data show CDR1 as GTSNPN and CDR2 as SVGIG (reference sequence). CDR3 nucleotides: TGTGCCTGGACAGGGAACACTAATTCACCCCTCCACTTT. This encodes CAWTGNTNSPLHF. The whole variable domain, filled in from reference TRBV30 and TRBJ1-6, reads SQTIHQWPATLVQPVGSPLSLECTVEGTSNPNLYWYRQAAGRGLQLLFYSVGIGQISSEVPQNLSASRPQDRQFILSSKKLLLSDSGFYLCAWTGNTNSPLHFGNGTRLTVT.

CDR3: CASSLVQGPDTQYF. CDR3 sequence (DNA): TGTGCCAGCAGCTTAGTCCAGGGCCCAGATACGCAGTATTTT. This chain links TRBV7-9 with TRBJ2-3, with TRBD1 as a possible D gene (5 bases). V shed 1 base and J shed 4 bases, with 9 bases lying between them. From germline, CDR1 is SEHNR and CDR2 FQNEAQ (reference sequence). This CDR3 region has 14 residues.

This clone was seen only once. This chain uses TRBV5-4 with TRBJ2-7, with D maybe TRBD1 (6 bases). The CDR3 is 13 residues long. Trimming stripped 1 base from V and 6 bases from J, with 11 bases between. The germline V gene encodes CDR1 SGHNT and CDR2 YYREEE (reference sequence). The CDR3 coding sequence is TGTGCCAGCAGCTTGACAGGGATCGCCGAGCAGTACTTC. Translation gives CASSLTGIAEQYF.

The CDR3 DNA follows: TGTGCCAGCACCCCAGAATCTGGGGCCAACGTCCTGACTTTC. This codes for CASTPESGANVLTF. The chain combines TRBV21-1 with TRBJ2-6; the D call in the table, TRBD1, was not verified against the DNA. TRBV21-1 is shown as a pseudogene. CDR3 length equals 14 residues.

CDR3 sequence reads: CASSLGSARVGQPQHF. The CDR3 nucleotides read TGTGCCAGCAGCTTAGGCTCAGCCAGGGTAGGGCAGCCCCAGCATTTT. V usage is TRBV7-2 and J usage is TRBJ1-5, with TRBD1 as a possible D gene (5 bases). The CDR3 totals 16 residues. Germline V gene sequence: CDR1 SGHTA, CDR2 FQGNSA. Trimming stripped 1 base from V and 7 bases from J, with 17 bases between.

In regard to this clone: Other DNA sequences in the sample encode the same CDR3. The CDR3 sequence: CASSIGQGAFF. CDR3 sequence (DNA): TGTGCCAGCAGCATTGGACAGGGTGCTTTCTTT. The gene calls are TRBV5-5 and TRBJ1-1, with TRBD1 matching 8 bases. CDR3 size: 11 residues. CDR1 and CDR2 (germline): SGHKS, YYEKEE (reference sequence). Losses at the gene ends were 4 bases for V and 11 bases for J; bases not matched to a gene: 4.

V is TRBV24-1 and J is TRBJ1-2; TRBD1 matches 7 bases. V gave up 5 bases and J gave up 2 bases; unmatched junction bases: 4. This CDR3 contains 14 residues. In germline, CDR1 is KGHDR, CDR2 SFDVKD. This CDR3 is CATSAATGNYGYTF. The DNA of the CDR3 is TGTGCCACCAGTGCCGCGACAGGGAACTATGGCTACACCTTC.

V usage is TRBV5-5 and J usage is TRBJ1-2; 7 nucleotides match TRBD1. Germline values: CDR1 SGHKS, CDR2 YYEKEE (reference sequence). This CDR3 is built from 12 residues. After removal of 3 bases from V and 5 bases from J, the junction contained 1 base not matched to a gene. CDR3 sequence reads: CASSSTGYGYTF. The CDR3 DNA follows: TGTGCCAGCAGCTCGACAGGGTATGGCTACACCTTC.

This clone was seen just once. V is TRBV5-1 and J is TRBJ2-7; tentatively, D is TRBD1 (5 bases). V was cut by 4 bases and J by 4 bases, with 6 bases left in between. Germline V gives CDR1 SGHRS, CDR2 YFSETQ. The CDR3 has 11 amino acids. The CDR3 DNA reads as TGCGCCAGCAGCCAGGGATACGAGCAGTACTTC. It specifies CASSQGYEQYF.

V and J are TRBV9 and TRBJ2-2, with TRBD2 matching over 9 bases. Trimming cost V 0 bases and J 7 bases; bases outside gene matches: 7. Germline CDR1 reads SGDLS; CDR2 reads YYNGEE. CDR3 length: 16 residues. The CDR3 coding sequence is TGTGCCAGCAGCGTAGATGGCGGGGGGGCCGTCGGGGAGCTGTTTTTT. Its protein is CASSVDGGGAVGELFF.

The chain couples TRBV6-6 to TRBJ1-1, with 7 positions matching TRBD1. Germline V lookup: CDR1 MNHNY, CDR2 SVGAGI (reference sequence). CDR3 size: 15 residues. The J segment lost 3 bases and the V segment lost 4 bases, leaving 8 bases of the junction unmatched. This CDR3 is CASSSREGAYTEAFF. The CDR3 DNA reads as TGTGCCAGCAGTTCGCGGGAGGGGGCTTACACTGAAGCTTTCTTT.

V is TRBV6-1 and J is TRBJ1-1, with TRBD1 matching 7 bases. Looked up from germline, CDR1 is MNHNS and CDR2 is SASEGT. The CDR3 runs to 15 residues. Trimming cost V 3 bases and J 3 bases; bases outside gene matches: 7. In DNA form, the CDR3 reads TGTGCCAGCAGTGAGAGACAGGGAAGGGACACTGAAGCTTTCTTT. Translation gives CASSERQGRDTEAFF.

The gene calls are TRBV30 and TRBJ2-7, with 9 bases identical to TRBD2. The CDR3 has 13 residues. CDR1 and CDR2 (germline): GTSNPN, SVGIG (reference sequence). Germline trimming cut 4 bases from V and 2 bases from J; bases unmatched to any gene: 3. This chain's CDR3 is CAWNAGGPYEQYF. The DNA of the CDR3 is TGTGCCTGGAATGCGGGGGGGCCCTACGAGCAGTACTTC.

The chain has TRBV2 and TRBJ2-7; TRBD1 agrees at 7 bases. In germline, CDR1 is SNHLY, CDR2 FYNNEI. This CDR3 has 13 residues. Unmatched junction bases numbered 8, after V lost 6 bases and J lost 6 bases. The CDR3 reads CASRVTGVSEQYF. CDR3 DNA: TGTGCCAGCAGGGTTACAGGGGTCTCCGAGCAGTACTTC.

The chain links TRBV5-1 to TRBJ1-4; 7 bases are a match to TRBD1. The V and J ends lost 1 base and 5 bases, in that order; junction bases with no gene match: 8. This CDR3 is 16 amino acids long. From germline, CDR1 is SGHRS and CDR2 YFSETQ. In DNA, the CDR3 is TGCGCCAGCAGCTTGTCCCCGGACAGGTTAAATGAAAAACTGTTTTTT. It yields the protein CASSLSPDRLNEKLFF.

This chain connects TRBV12-3 or TRBV12-4 to TRBJ1-2, with a tentative D call TRBD1 (6 bases). Between the trimmed V and J ends, which lost 4 bases and 3 bases, there was a span of 6 bases. There are 12 residues in the CDR3. Here the CDR3 reads CASSYRDYGYTF. As DNA, the CDR3 is TGTGCCAGCAGTTACAGGGACTATGGCTACACCTTC.